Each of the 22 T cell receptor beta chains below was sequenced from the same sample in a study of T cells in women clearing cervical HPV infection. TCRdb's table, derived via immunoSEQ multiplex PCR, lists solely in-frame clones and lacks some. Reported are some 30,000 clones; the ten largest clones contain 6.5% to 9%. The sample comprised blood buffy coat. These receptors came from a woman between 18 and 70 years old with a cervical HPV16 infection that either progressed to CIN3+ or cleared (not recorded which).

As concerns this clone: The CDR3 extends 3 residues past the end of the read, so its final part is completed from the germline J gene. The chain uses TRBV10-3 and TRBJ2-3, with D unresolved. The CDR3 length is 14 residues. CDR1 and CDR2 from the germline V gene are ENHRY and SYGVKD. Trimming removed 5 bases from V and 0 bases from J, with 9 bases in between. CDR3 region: CAISNSVSTDTQYF. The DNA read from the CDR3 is TGTGCCATCAGTAACTCCGTGAGCACAGATACG.

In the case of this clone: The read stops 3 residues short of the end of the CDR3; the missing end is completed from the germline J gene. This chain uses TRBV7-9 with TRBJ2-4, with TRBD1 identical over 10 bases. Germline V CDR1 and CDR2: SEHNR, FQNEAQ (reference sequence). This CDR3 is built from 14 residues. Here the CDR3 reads CASSLGQGNYGQYF. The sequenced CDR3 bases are TGTGCCAGCAGCTTGGGACAGGGGAACTATGGT.

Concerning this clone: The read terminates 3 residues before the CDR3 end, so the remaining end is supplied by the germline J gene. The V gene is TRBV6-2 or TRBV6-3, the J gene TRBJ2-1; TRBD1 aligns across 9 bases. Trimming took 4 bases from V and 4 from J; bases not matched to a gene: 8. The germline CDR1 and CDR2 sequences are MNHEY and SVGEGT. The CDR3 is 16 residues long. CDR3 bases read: TGTGCCAGCAGTTCCCCGGGGACAGGGATGTACAATGAG. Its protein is CASSSPGTGMYNE. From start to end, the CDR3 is CASSSPGTGMYNEQFF.

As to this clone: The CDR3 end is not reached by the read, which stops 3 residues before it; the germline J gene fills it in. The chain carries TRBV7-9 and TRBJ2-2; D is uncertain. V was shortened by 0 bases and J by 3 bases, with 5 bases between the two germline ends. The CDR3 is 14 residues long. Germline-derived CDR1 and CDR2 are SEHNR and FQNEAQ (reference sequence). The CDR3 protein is CASSLARDTGELFF. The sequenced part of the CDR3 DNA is TGTGCCAGCAGCTTAGCACGGGACACCGGGGAG.

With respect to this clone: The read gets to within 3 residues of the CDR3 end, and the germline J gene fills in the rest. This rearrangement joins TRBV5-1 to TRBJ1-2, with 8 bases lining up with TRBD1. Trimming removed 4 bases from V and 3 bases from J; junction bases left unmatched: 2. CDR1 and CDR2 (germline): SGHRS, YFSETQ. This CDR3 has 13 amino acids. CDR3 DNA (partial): TGCGCCAGCAGCACGGGACAGGACTATGGC. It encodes CASSTGQDYG. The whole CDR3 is CASSTGQDYGYTF.

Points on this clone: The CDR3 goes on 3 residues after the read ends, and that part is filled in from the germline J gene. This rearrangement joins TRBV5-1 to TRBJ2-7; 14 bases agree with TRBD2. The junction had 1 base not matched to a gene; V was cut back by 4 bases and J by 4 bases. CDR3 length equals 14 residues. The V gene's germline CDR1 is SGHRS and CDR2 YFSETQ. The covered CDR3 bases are TGCGCCAGCAGCGGGACTAGCGGGAGATACGAG. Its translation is CASSGTSGRYE. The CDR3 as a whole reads CASSGTSGRYEQYF. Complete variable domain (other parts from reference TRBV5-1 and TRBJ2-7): KAGVTQTPRYLIKTRGQQVTLSCSPISGHRSVSWYQQTPGQGLQFLFEYFSETQRNKGNFPGRFSGRQFSNSRSEMNVSTLELGDSALYLCASSGTSGRYEQYFGPGTRLTVT.

CDR3 protein: CSAKSGGNEKLFF. The DNA read from the CDR3 is TGCAGTGCTAAGTCAGGGGGAAATGAAAAA. V is TRBV20-1 and J is TRBJ1-4; 7 positions agree with TRBD1. The CDR3 end lies 3 residues beyond the end of the read and is filled in from the germline J gene. In germline, CDR1 is DFQATT, CDR2 SNEGSKA (reference sequence). V dropped 4 bases and J dropped 5; count of bases not matched to a gene: 4. There are 13 residues in the CDR3.

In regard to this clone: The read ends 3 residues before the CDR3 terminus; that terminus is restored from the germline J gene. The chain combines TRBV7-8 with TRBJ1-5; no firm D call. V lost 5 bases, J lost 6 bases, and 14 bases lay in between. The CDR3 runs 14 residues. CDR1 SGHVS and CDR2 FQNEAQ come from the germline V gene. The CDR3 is CASSTMGSGQPQHF. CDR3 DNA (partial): TGTGCCAGCAGCACCATGGGTTCGGGTCAGCCC. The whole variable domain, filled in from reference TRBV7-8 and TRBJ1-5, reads GAGVSQSPRYKVAKRGQDVALRCDPISGHVSLFWYQQALGQGPEFLTYFQNEAQLDKSGLPSDRFFAERPEGSVSTLKIQRTQQEDSAVYLCASSTMGSGQPQHFGDGTRLSIL.

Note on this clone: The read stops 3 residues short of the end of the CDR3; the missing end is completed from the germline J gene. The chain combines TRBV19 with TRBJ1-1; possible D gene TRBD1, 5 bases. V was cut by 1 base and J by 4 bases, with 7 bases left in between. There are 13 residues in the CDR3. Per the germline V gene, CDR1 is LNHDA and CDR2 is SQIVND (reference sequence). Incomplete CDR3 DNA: TGTGCCAGTAGTATAGGACAGTTCACTGAA. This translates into CASSIGQFTE. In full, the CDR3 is CASSIGQFTEAFF.

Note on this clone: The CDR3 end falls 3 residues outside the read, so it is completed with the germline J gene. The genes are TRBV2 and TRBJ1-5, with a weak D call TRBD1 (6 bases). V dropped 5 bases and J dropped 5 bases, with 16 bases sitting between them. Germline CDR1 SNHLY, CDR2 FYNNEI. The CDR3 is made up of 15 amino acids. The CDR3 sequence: CASSRRRTDDQPQHF. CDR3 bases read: TGTGCCAGCAGTCGTCGCCGGACAGACGATCAGCCC.

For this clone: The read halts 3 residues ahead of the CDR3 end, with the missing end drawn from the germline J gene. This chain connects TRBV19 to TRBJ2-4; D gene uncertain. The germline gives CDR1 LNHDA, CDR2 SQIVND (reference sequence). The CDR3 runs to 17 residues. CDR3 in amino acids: CASSVFIKSSVVHGQYF. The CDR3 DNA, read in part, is TGTGCCAGTAGTGTGTTCATAAAGTCATCGGTGGTCCATGGT.

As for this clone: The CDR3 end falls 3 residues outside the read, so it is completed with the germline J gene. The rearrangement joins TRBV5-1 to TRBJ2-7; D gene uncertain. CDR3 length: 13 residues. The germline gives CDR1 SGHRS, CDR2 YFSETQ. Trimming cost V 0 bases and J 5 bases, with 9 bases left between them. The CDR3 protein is CASSLAWADEQYF. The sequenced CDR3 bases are TGCGCCAGCAGCTTGGCGTGGGCAGACGAG. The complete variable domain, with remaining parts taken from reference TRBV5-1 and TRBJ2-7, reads KAGVTQTPRYLIKTRGQQVTLSCSPISGHRSVSWYQQTPGQGLQFLFEYFSETQRNKGNFPGRFSGRQFSNSRSEMNVSTLELGDSALYLCASSLAWADEQYFGPGTRLTVT.

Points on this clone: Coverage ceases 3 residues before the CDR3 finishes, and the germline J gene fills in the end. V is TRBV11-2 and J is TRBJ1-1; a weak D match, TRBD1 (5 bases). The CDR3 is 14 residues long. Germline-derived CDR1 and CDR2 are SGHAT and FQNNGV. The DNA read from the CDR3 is TGTGCCAGCAGCTTAGAGCCCGCAGGCCAGGGA. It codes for CASSLEPAGQG. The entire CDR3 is CASSLEPAGQGAFF.

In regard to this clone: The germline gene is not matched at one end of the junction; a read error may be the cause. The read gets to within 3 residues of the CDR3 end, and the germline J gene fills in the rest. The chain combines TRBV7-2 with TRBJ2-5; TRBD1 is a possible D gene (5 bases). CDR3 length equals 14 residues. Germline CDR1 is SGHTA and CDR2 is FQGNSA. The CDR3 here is CASSAEWGQDTQYF. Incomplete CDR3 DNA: TGTGCCAGCAGCGCAGAATGGGGCCAAGATACC.

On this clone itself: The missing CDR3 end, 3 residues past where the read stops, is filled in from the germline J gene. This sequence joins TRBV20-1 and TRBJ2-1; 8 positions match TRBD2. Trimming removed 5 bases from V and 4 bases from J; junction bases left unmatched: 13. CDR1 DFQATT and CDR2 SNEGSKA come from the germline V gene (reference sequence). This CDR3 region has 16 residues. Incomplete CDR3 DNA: TGCAGTGCTGGATCTCCCGGGACTAGTAGTTACAATGAG. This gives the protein CSAGSPGTSSYNE. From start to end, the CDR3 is CSAGSPGTSSYNEQFF.

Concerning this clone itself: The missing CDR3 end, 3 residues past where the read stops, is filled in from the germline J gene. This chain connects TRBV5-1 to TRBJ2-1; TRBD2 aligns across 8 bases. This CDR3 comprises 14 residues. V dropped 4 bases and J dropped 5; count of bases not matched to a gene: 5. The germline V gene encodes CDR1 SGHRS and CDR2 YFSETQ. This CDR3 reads CASSIAGINNEQFF. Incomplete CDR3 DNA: TGCGCCAGCAGCATAGCGGGAATAAACAATGAG.

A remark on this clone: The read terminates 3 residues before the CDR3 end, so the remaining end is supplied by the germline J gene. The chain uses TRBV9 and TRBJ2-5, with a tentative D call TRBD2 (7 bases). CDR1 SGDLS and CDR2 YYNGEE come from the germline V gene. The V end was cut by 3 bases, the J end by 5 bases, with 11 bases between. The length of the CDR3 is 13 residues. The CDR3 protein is CASSAGGGETQYF. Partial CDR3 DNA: TGTGCCAGCAGCGCTGGGGGGGGCGAGACC.

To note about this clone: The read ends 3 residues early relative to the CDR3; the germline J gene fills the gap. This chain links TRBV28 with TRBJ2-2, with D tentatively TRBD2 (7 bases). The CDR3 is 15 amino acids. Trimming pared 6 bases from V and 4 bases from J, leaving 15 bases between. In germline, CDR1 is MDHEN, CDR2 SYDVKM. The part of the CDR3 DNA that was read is TGTGCCAGCAGCCCCCCGGGGGGCTTCACCGGGGAG. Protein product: CASSPPGGFTGE. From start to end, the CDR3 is CASSPPGGFTGELFF.

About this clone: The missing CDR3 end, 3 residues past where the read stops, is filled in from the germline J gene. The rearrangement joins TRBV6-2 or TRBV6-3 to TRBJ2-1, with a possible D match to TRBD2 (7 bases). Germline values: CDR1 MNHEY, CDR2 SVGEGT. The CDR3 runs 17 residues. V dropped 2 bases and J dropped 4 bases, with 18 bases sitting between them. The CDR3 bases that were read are TGTGCCAGCAGTTACCCGCCCGGCGGGGGCCTTTACAATGAG. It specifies CASSYPPGGGLYNE. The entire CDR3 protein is CASSYPPGGGLYNEQFF.

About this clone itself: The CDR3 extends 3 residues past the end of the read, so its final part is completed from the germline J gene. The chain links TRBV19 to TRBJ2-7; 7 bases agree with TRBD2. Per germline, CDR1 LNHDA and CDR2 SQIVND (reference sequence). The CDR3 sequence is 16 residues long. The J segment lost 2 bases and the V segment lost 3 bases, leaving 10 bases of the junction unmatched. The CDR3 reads CASSIAFGGLTYEQYF. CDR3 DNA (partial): TGTGCCAGTAGTATCGCTTTTGGGGGACTAACCTACGAG.

This CDR3 reads CASNDRGGQETQYF. The sequenced part of the CDR3 DNA is TGTGCCAGCAATGACAGGGGCGGCCAAGAGACG. The chain joins TRBV6-2 or TRBV6-3 to TRBJ2-3, with TRBD1 matching over 8 bases. Sequencing ends 3 residues short of the CDR3 end; the germline J gene provides the rest. The CDR3 length is 14 residues. Germline loops: CDR1 MNHEY, CDR2 SVGEGT.

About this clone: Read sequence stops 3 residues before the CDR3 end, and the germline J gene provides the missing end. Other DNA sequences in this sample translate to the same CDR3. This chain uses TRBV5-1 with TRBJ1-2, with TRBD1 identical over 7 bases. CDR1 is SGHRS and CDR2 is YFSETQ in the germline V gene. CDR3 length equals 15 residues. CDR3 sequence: CASSLERGPTDTYTF. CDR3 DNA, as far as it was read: TGCGCCAGCAGCTTGGAGAGGGGGCCCACAGATACC.